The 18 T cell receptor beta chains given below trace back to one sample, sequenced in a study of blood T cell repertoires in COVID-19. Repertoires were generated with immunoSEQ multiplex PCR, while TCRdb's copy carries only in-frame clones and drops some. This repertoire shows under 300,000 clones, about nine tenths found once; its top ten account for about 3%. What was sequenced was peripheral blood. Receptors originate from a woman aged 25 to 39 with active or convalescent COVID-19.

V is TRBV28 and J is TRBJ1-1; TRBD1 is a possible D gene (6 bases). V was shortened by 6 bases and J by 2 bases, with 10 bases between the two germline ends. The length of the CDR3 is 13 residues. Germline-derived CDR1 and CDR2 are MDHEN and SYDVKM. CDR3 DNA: TGTGCCAGCAGCACACAGGGAAACACTGAAGCTTTCTTT. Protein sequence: CASSTQGNTEAFF.

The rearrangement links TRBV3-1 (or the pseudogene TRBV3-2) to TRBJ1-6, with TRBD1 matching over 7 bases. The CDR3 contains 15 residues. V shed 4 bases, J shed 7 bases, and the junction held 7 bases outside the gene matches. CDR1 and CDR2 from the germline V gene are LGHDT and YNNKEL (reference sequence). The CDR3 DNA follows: TGTGCCAGCAGCCCATTACAGGGGAGCAATTCACCCCTCCACTTT. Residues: CASSPLQGSNSPLHF.

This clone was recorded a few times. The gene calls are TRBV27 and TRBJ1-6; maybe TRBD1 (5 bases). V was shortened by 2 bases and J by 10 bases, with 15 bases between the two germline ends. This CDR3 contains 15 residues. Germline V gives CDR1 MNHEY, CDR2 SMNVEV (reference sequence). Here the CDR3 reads CASSLGAARTSPLHF. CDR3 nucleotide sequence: TGTGCCAGCAGTTTAGGGGCAGCCCGCACCTCACCCCTCCACTTT.

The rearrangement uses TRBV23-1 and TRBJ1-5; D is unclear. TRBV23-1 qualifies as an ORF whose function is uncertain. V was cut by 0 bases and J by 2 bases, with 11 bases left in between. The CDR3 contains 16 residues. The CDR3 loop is CASSQSVLRGNQPQHF. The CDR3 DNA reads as TGCGCCAGCAGTCAATCGGTCCTACGTGGCAATCAGCCCCAGCATTTT.

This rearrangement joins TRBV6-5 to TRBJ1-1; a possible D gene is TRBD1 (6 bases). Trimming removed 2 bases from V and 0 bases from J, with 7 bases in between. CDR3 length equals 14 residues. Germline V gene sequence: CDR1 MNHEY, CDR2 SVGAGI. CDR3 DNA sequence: TGTGCCAGCAGTTACGGGACAATGAACACTGAAGCTTTCTTT. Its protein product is CASSYGTMNTEAFF.

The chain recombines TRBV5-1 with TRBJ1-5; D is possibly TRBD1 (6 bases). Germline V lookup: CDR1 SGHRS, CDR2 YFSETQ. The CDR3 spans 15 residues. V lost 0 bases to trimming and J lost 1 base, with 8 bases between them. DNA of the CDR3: TGCGCCAGCAGCTTGGAGGGGGTAAGCAATCAGCCCCAGCATTTT. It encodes CASSLEGVSNQPQHF.

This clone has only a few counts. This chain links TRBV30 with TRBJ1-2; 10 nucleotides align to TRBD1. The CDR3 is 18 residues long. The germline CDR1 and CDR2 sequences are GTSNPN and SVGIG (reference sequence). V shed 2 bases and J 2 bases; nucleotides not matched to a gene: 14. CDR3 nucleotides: TGTGCCTGGAGTCCCATGACAGGGGGCTGGGTCCGGAACTATGGCTACACCTTC. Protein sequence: CAWSPMTGGWVRNYGYTF.

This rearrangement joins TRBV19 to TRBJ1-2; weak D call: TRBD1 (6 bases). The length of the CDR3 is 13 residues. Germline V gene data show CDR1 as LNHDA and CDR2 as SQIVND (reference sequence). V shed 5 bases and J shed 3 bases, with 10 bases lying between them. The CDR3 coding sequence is TGTGCCAGTAGTCACAGGGAGCACTATGGCTACACCTTC. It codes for CASSHREHYGYTF.

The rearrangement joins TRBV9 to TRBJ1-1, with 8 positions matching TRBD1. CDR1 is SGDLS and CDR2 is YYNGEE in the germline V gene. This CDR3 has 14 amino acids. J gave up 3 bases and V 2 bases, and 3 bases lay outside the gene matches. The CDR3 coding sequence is TGTGCCAGCAGCGTGACAGGGGCATACACTGAAGCTTTCTTT. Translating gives CASSVTGAYTEAFF. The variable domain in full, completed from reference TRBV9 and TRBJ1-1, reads DSGVTQTPKHLITATGQRVTLRCSPRSGDLSVYWYQQSLDQGLQFLIQYYNGEERAKGNILERFSAQQFPDLHSELNLSSLELGDSALYFCASSVTGAYTEAFFGQGTRLTVV.

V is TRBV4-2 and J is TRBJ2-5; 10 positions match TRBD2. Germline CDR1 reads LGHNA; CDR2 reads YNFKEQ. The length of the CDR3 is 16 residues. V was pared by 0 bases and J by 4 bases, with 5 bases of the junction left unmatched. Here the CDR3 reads CASSQEAAGGLETQYF. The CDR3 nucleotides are TGTGCCAGCAGCCAAGAGGCAGCGGGGGGGCTAGAGACCCAGTACTTC.

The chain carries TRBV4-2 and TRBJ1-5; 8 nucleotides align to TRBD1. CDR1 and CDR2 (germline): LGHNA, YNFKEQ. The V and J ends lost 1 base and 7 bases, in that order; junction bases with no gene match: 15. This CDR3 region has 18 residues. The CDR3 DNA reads TGTGCCAGCAGCCAAGTACAAATAGGACAGGGAAGGTTACAGCCCCAGCATTTT. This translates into CASSQVQIGQGRLQPQHF.

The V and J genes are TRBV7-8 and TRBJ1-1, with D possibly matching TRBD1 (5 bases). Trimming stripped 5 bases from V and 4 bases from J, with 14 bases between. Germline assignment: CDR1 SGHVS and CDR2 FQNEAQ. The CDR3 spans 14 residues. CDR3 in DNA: TGTGCCAGCAGCGTTCGATCGCAGGGCACTGAAGCTTTCTTT. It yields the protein CASSVRSQGTEAFF.

The CDR3 is CASSQTTGSNTEAFF. The CDR3, as DNA: TGCGCCAGCAGCCAGACTACAGGGTCTAACACTGAAGCTTTCTTT. V usage is TRBV4-3 and J usage is TRBJ1-1, with a tentative D call TRBD1 (6 bases). The germline V gene has CDR1 LGHNA and CDR2 YSLEER. There are 15 residues in the CDR3. Trimming removed 3 bases at V and 2 bases at J, with 13 bases between.

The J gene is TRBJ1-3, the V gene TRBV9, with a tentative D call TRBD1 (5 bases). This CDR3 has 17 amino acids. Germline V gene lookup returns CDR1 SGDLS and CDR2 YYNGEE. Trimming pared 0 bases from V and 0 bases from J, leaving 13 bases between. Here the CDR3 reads CASSVVGGGHSGNTIYF. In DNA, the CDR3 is TGTGCCAGCAGCGTAGTTGGGGGAGGTCACTCTGGAAACACCATATATTTT.

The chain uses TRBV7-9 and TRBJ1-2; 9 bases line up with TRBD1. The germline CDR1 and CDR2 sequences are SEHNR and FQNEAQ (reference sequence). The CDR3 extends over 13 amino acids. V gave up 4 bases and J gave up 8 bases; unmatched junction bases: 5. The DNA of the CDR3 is TGTGCCAGCAGCTCGGGGACAGGGAACGGCTACACCTTC. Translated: CASSSGTGNGYTF.

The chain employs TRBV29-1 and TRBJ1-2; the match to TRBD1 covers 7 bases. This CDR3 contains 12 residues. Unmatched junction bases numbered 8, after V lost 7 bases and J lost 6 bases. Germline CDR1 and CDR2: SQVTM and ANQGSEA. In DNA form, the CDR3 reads TGCAGCGGCCGATCAGGGGGGCATGGCTACACCTTC. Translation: CSGRSGGHGYTF.

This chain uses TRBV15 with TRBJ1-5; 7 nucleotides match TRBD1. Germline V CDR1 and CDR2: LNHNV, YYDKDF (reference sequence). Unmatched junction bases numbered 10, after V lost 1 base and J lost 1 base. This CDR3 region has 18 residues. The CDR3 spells CATSRGGDRVASNQPQHF. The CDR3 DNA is TGTGCCACCAGCAGAGGGGGCGACAGGGTCGCAAGCAATCAGCCCCAGCATTTT. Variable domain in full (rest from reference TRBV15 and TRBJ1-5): DAMVIQNPRYQVTQFGKPVTLSCSQTLNHNVMYWYQQKSSQAPKLLFHYYDKDFNNEADTPDNFQSRRPNTSFCFLDIRSPGLGDTAMYLCATSRGGDRVASNQPQHFGDGTRLSIL.

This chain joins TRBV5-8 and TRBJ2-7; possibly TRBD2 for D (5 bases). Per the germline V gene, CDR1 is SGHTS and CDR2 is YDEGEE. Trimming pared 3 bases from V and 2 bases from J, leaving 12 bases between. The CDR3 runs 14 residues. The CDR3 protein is CASSYPSGAYEQYF. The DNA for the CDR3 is TGTGCCAGCAGCTACCCCTCCGGGGCCTACGAGCAGTACTTC.